This T cell receptor (beta chain) was profiled in a study of OX40 agonist ivuxolimab in advanced cancers. In the study overall: The drug used for patients, ivuxolimab, was an agonistic anti-OX40 (CD134) antibody. Head and neck, renal cell, melanoma or hepatocellular carcinoma were the cancers that dose-escalation patients had. Study-level results: Averaged across samples, CD8+ T cells carried more expanded clones than CD4+ did.

For this clone: The antigen remains undetermined.

The J segment lost 4 bases and the V segment lost 6 bases, leaving 7 bases of the junction unmatched. In germline, CDR1 is MNHEY, CDR2 SMNVEV (reference sequence). There are 14 residues in the CDR3. Clones were sequenced by immunoSEQ multiplex PCR, and TCRdb holds only the in-frame ones, with some missing. The data hold fewer than 45,000 clones, with 82% observed a single time. People who had autoimmune disease history or systemic immunosuppression were excluded. This chain links TRBV27 with TRBJ1-2, with 8 bases aligning to TRBD1. The clonotype comes from an adult with an advanced solid tumor such as melanoma, head and neck, liver or kidney cancer. This material consisted of CD4+ or CD8+ T cells sorted from blood, taken in a trial of the OX40 agonist ivuxolimab. The CDR3 region has the DNA TGTGCCAGCAGCTACGGACAGGGTGGCTATGGCTACACCTTC. This sequence encodes CASSYGQGGYGYTF.